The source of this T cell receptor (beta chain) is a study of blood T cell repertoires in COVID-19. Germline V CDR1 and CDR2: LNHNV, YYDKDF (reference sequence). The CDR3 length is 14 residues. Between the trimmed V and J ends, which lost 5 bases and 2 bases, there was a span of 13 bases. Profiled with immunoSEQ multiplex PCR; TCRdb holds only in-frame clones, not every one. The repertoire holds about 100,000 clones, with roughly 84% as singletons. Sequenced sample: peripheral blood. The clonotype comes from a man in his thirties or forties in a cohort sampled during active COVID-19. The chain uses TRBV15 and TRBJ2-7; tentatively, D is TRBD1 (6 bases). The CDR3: CATSLTTGPYEQYF. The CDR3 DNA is TGTGCCACCAGCTTAACGACAGGTCCCTACGAGCAGTACTTC.